The following is a T cell receptor (beta chain) sequence with its context. Germline assignment: CDR1 DFQATT and CDR2 SNEGSKA (reference sequence). Trimming pared 3 bases from V and 1 base from J, leaving 11 bases between. CDR3 length equals 14 residues. As originally analysed: The authors estimated nucleated cell counts from reference gene primer amplification. Measured with immunoSEQ multiplex PCR; TCRdb has only the in-frame clones, and not every one. The V and J calls and clone size are taken from that table; D and trimming were inferred from the DNA. The data contain about 150,000 clones, around 90% of them seen just once; the ten biggest clones take up over 3.5%. The source of the sample is a study of blood T cell repertoires in COVID-19.

The sample was peripheral blood. The TCR comes from a woman between 55 and 75 years old with active or convalescent COVID-19. The chain couples TRBV20-1 to TRBJ2-3; D is undetermined. The CDR3 bases are TGCAGTGCTAGTCACCCGTCGGGCACAGATACGCAGTATTTT. It is translated as CSASHPSGTDTQYF.